Below, 28 T cell receptor beta chains from the same sample are listed, as sequenced in a study of T-cell reconstitution after alpha-beta-depleted transplantation in children (dated by TCRdb to 2016 to 2018). Library creation used PCR. Instrument used: Illumina HiSeq 2500. Molecular barcoding was employed in the preparation of TCR libraries, with unique molecular identifiers being used to normalize TCRbeta repertoire quantification. The raw public reads went through TCRdb reprocessing: fastp at Q25, MiXCR clone calling, in-frame beta chains kept. One record per CDR3 amino acid sequence lists the most common genes and DNA. The sample records about 210,000 distinct CDR3 sequences, more than 15% of which are singletons. Roughly two fifths of the sample is in the top ten clones. What the treatment or condition label conveys for this sample: allogeneic hematopoietic cell transplantation with graft depleted of TCRalphabeta T cells and CD19 B cells.

This sample comprised PBMCs, mostly from graft donor cells, obtained 360 days after TCRalphabeta/CD19-depleted stem cell transplant. The receptors here all came from a male patient under 10 years old who had a stem cell transplant for acute lymphoblastic leukemia, so the T cells may come from the graft donor.

DNA of the CDR3: TGTGCCAGCAGCTTGCGGTGGTCCTACGAGCAGTACTTC. This sequence encodes CASSLRWSYEQYF. The chain combines TRBV7-2 with TRBJ2-7; no reliable D call. Trimming removed 3 bases from V and 1 base from J, with 7 bases in between. CDR1 and CDR2 from the germline V gene are SGHTA and FQGNSA. This CDR3 region has 13 residues.

This clonotype appeared many times. The chain employs TRBV7-2 and TRBJ2-3; the match to TRBD2 covers 10 bases. With V trimmed by 1 base and J by 5 bases, 9 bases remained unmatched. Germline CDR1 and CDR2: SGHTA and FQGNSA. The length of the CDR3 is 17 residues. The CDR3 loop is CASSLGHSGGPKDTQYF. CDR3 in DNA: TGTGCCAGCAGCTTAGGACATAGCGGGGGGCCCAAAGATACGCAGTATTTT. The full variable domain, rest sourced from reference TRBV7-2 and TRBJ2-3, is GAGVSQSPSNKVTEKGKDVELRCDPISGHTALYWYRQSLGQGLEFLIYFQGNSAPDKSGLPSDRFSAERTGGSVSTLTIQRTQQEDSAVYLCASSLGHSGGPKDTQYFGPGTRLTVL.

This clonotype was observed a handful of times. This chain joins TRBV15 and TRBJ1-1; no clear D gene. CDR1 is LNHNV, CDR2 YYDKDF, per germline (reference sequence). This CDR3 contains 16 residues. V was clipped by 1 base and J by 4 bases, with 16 bases between them. In DNA form, the CDR3 reads TGTGCCACCAGCAGAGTCGCAGGCCTAGGTAGCACTGAAGCTTTCTTT. Residues: CATSRVAGLGSTEAFF.

The chain combines TRBV5-1 with TRBJ1-3; 11 bases align to TRBD1. V trimming: 1 base; J trimming: 1 base; junction bases outside the gene matches: 7. Germline values: CDR1 SGHRS, CDR2 YFSETQ. The CDR3 is made up of 18 amino acids. The DNA for the CDR3 is TGCGCCAGCAGCTTGAGTCCGGACAGGGGGCGATCTGGAAACACCATATATTTT. Translating gives CASSLSPDRGRSGNTIYF.

This clonotype was detected a few times. V usage is TRBV20-1 and J usage is TRBJ2-7; 9 bases align to TRBD2. V lost 4 bases, J lost 0 bases, and 10 bases stayed unmatched. From germline, CDR1 is DFQATT and CDR2 SNEGSKA (reference sequence). The length of the CDR3 is 16 residues. The CDR3 here is CSATLLQRGDSYEQYF. CDR3 nucleotide sequence: TGCAGTGCTACCCTGCTCCAGCGGGGGGACTCCTACGAGCAGTACTTC.

This clonotype occurred a few times. The chain uses TRBV5-1 and TRBJ1-3; D unresolved. Between the trimmed V and J ends, which lost 6 bases and 2 bases, there was a span of 9 bases. CDR3 length equals 13 residues. Germline assignment: CDR1 SGHRS and CDR2 YFSETQ. In DNA form, the CDR3 reads TGCGCCAGCAAGGACCCGGCTGGAAACACCATATATTTT. The encoded protein is CASKDPAGNTIYF.

This clonotype was seen a handful of times. The V and J genes are TRBV7-9 and TRBJ1-1; TRBD1 might be the D (5 bases). Trimming took 4 bases from V and 4 from J, leaving 13 bases between them. CDR1 is SEHNR and CDR2 is FQNEAQ in the germline V gene (reference sequence). The CDR3 is made up of 14 amino acids. In DNA, the CDR3 is TGTGCCAGCAGCTCAGGGTTTATGGGCACTGAAGCTTTCTTT. Amino acids: CASSSGFMGTEAFF. The full variable domain, completed using reference TRBV7-9 and TRBJ1-1, is DTGVSQNPRHKITKRGQNVTFRCDPISEHNRLYWYRQTLGQGPEFLTYFQNEAQLEKSRLLSDRFSAERPKGSFSTLEIQRTEQGDSAMYLCASSSGFMGTEAFFGQGTRLTVV.

The chain employs TRBV4-2 and TRBJ2-7; possible D gene TRBD2, 5 bases. V lost 1 base, J lost 2 bases, and 12 bases lay in between. Germline CDR1 reads LGHNA; CDR2 reads YNFKEQ. This CDR3 spans 15 amino acids. For the CDR3, the DNA is TGTGCCAGCAGCCAAGTCGGACTCATAACCTACGAGCAGTACTTC. Protein: CASSQVGLITYEQYF.

The CDR3 nucleotides are TGTGCCAGCTCCTTAGACGGGACAGGGGGGACGGAGACCCAGTACTTC. It translates to CASSLDGTGGTETQYF. J is TRBJ2-5 and V is TRBV12-3 or TRBV12-4; 11 bases align to TRBD1. The CDR3 covers 16 residues. The junction had 13 bases not matched to a gene; V was cut back by 8 bases and J by 5 bases.

As regards this clonotype: Germline and junction disagree at one end, which may indicate a read error. The chain recombines TRBV10-3 with TRBJ2-3, with TRBD2 matching over 8 bases. The CDR3 contains 16 residues. Per germline, CDR1 ENHRY and CDR2 SYGVKD. CDR3 in DNA: TGTGCCATCGGTGAGCGGGAGACGACTAGCACAGATACGCAGTATTTT. Its translation is CAIGERETTSTDTQYF.

This chain joins TRBV5-4 and TRBJ1-1; perhaps TRBD1 as D (6 bases). The CDR3 runs 15 residues. V dropped 0 bases and J dropped 5 bases, with 14 bases sitting between them. Looked up from germline, CDR1 is SGHNT and CDR2 is YYREEE (reference sequence). In nucleotides, the CDR3 is TGTGCCAGCAGCTTGGATCCCGGGGGCGGAACTGAAGCTTTCTTT. Its protein product is CASSLDPGGGTEAFF.

The chain is built from TRBV12-3 or TRBV12-4 and TRBJ1-2, with 7 bases identical to TRBD1. V lost 5 bases and J lost 8; bases outside the gene matches: 5. The CDR3 sequence is 12 residues long. For the CDR3, the DNA is TGTGCCAGCAGTGTGCCGGGACAGGGCTACACCTTC. It codes for CASSVPGQGYTF.

This clonotype appeared a few times. The chain combines TRBV5-1 with TRBJ2-5; D is unresolved. Germline V lookup: CDR1 SGHRS, CDR2 YFSETQ. The germline V and J ends were trimmed by 0 bases and 0 bases, with 6 bases remaining between them. The CDR3 loop spans 14 amino acids. For the CDR3, the DNA is TGCGCCAGCAGCTTGGACACAAACCAAGAGACCCAGTACTTC. Translation gives CASSLDTNQETQYF.

This clonotype showed up many times. This sequence joins TRBV30 and TRBJ1-6, with unresolved D. This CDR3 region has 13 residues. CDR1 is GTSNPN, CDR2 SVGIG, per germline (reference sequence). V dropped 4 bases and J dropped 8 bases, with 12 bases sitting between them. In DNA form, the CDR3 reads TGTGCCTGGACGAGCATCTTCCATTCACCCCTCCACTTT. Residues: CAWTSIFHSPLHF.

The chain carries TRBV20-1 and TRBJ2-7; either TRBD1 or TRBD2 may fit D (8 bases each). The germline V gene has CDR1 DFQATT and CDR2 SNEGSKA (reference sequence). Trimming shortened V by 2 bases and J by 6 bases, and 17 bases separated the two germline ends. This CDR3 has 14 amino acids. The CDR3 DNA follows: TGCAGTGCTAGACCCAGGGGGCGGGGGGTCGAGCAGTACTTC. This translates into CSARPRGRGVEQYF.

The chain couples TRBV7-9 to TRBJ2-1; no clear D. V lost 4 bases to trimming and J lost 8 bases, with 9 bases between them. Germline V gives CDR1 SEHNR, CDR2 FQNEAQ (reference sequence). The CDR3 has 12 residues. The CDR3 sequence is CASSSAVDEQFF. CDR3 nucleotide sequence: TGTGCCAGCAGCTCAGCCGTGGATGAGCAGTTCTTC. Combining the CDR3 with reference TRBV7-9 and TRBJ2-1 gives the whole variable domain DTGVSQNPRHKITKRGQNVTFRCDPISEHNRLYWYRQTLGQGPEFLTYFQNEAQLEKSRLLSDRFSAERPKGSFSTLEIQRTEQGDSAMYLCASSSAVDEQFFGPGTRLTVL.

This clonotype was found a few times. The rearrangement joins TRBV2 to TRBJ2-3; 9 nucleotides line up with TRBD2. This CDR3 has 15 residues. Trimming at V came to 7 bases and at J to 6 bases, leaving 11 bases not matched to a gene. CDR1 and CDR2 (germline): SNHLY, FYNNEI. DNA of the CDR3: TGTGCCAGCAAGATTGTGGGACTAGCTTCTGATACGCAGTATTTT. Amino acids: CASKIVGLASDTQYF.

The genes are TRBV20-1 and TRBJ2-7, with TRBD2 matching over 8 bases. The CDR3 covers 14 residues. Germline V gives CDR1 DFQATT, CDR2 SNEGSKA (reference sequence). V was clipped by 6 bases and J by 3 bases; unmatched bases: 10. In DNA form, the CDR3 reads TGCAGTGCCCCGTCAGAAGCGGGGGTCTACGAGCAGTACTTC. It specifies CSAPSEAGVYEQYF.

This clonotype was counted at least ten times. The rearrangement joins TRBV20-1 to TRBJ2-7; D possibly corresponds to TRBD1 (5 bases). V gave up 8 bases and J gave up 2 bases, with 19 bases separating them. The germline gives CDR1 DFQATT, CDR2 SNEGSKA (reference sequence). The CDR3 is made up of 14 amino acids. The CDR3 nucleotides are TGCAGTTTTCCCAGGTTAGGGGTGCCCTACGAGCAGTACTTC. It is translated as CSFPRLGVPYEQYF.

This clonotype was recorded a few times. The chain employs TRBV11-2 and TRBJ1-2, with 7 bases fitting TRBD1. Trimming cost V 5 bases and J 4 bases; bases outside gene matches: 10. Germline V gene sequence: CDR1 SGHAT, CDR2 FQNNGV. The CDR3 is 15 residues long. CDR3 in DNA: TGTGCCAGCAGCCAAAGGCCGGGACAGCCCTATGGCTACACCTTC. Its protein is CASSQRPGQPYGYTF.

The CDR3 sequence: CASSPRDRGFIGMPTDTQYF. DNA of the CDR3: TGTGCCAGCAGTCCGCGGGACAGGGGGTTTATTGGTATGCCCACAGATACGCAGTATTTT. This chain links TRBV27 with TRBJ2-3; 11 positions match TRBD1. The junction had 18 bases not matched to a gene; V was cut back by 5 bases and J by 2 bases. Germline V gene lookup returns CDR1 MNHEY and CDR2 SMNVEV (reference sequence). The CDR3 has 20 amino acids.

This clonotype came up a few times. The genes are TRBV14 and TRBJ1-2; D is uncertain. With 0 bases removed from V and 4 bases from J, the gap between germline ends came to 12 bases. Germline V CDR1 and CDR2: SGHDN, FVKESK. The CDR3 is made up of 15 amino acids. CDR3 nucleotide sequence: TGTGCCAGCAGCCAAGATTCAGGACTCCTCTATGGCTACACCTTC. It codes for CASSQDSGLLYGYTF.

The V gene is TRBV11-2, the J gene TRBJ2-5; TRBD2 might be the D (5 bases). The V end was cut by 0 bases, the J end by 5 bases, with 10 bases between. The CDR3 covers 14 residues. Germline V gene sequence: CDR1 SGHAT, CDR2 FQNNGV. The DNA for the CDR3 is TGTGCCAGCAGCTTAGATAGGTGGGAGGAGACCCAGTACTTC. Its protein is CASSLDRWEETQYF.

The rearrangement uses TRBV7-9 and TRBJ1-1; maybe TRBD1 (6 bases). The V gene lost 5 bases and the J gene lost 12 bases, with 19 bases spanning the gap. The CDR3 spans 13 residues. Germline V lookup: CDR1 SEHNR, CDR2 FQNEAQ (reference sequence). DNA of the CDR3: TGTGCCAGCAGCATTCGGACAGCCCGTATGACTTTCTTT. Protein: CASSIRTARMTFF.

This clonotype was observed a few times. The rearrangement uses TRBV5-1 and TRBJ2-7; 7 bases match TRBD1. The CDR3 runs 14 residues. The germline CDR1 and CDR2 sequences are SGHRS and YFSETQ. V dropped 4 bases and J dropped 3; count of bases not matched to a gene: 7. CDR3 nucleotides: TGCGCCAGCAGCCGGGACAGAAGAGTCTACGAGCAGTACTTC. Translating it yields CASSRDRRVYEQYF.

The chain joins TRBV10-3 to TRBJ2-5; D may correspond to TRBD1 or TRBD2 (6 bases each). V lost 10 bases to trimming and J lost 5 bases, with 23 bases between them. The CDR3 has 15 amino acids. The germline V gene has CDR1 ENHRY and CDR2 SYGVKD. CDR3 sequence: CATSGDRGNEETQYF. CDR3 nucleotides: TGTGCCACCTCAGGGGATCGGGGGAATGAGGAGACCCAGTACTTC.

The V call is TRBV5-1, the J call TRBJ2-5, with D unresolved. Deletions cut 0 bases from V and 4 bases from J, with 13 bases between. This CDR3 contains 15 residues. Germline V gives CDR1 SGHRS, CDR2 YFSETQ. The CDR3 sequence is CASSLGSRNRETQYF. In DNA form, the CDR3 reads TGCGCCAGCAGCTTGGGTTCCCGGAATAGAGAGACCCAGTACTTC.

The chain is built from TRBV7-9 and TRBJ2-1; TRBD1 is a possible D gene (6 bases). Germline CDR1 reads SEHNR; CDR2 reads FQNEAQ (reference sequence). The V end lost 5 bases, the J end lost 8 bases, and 10 bases lay between the germline ends. This CDR3 contains 12 residues. The CDR3 loop is CASSGQFHEQFF. In DNA form, the CDR3 reads TGTGCCAGCAGCGGACAGTTCCATGAGCAGTTCTTC.